The 19 T cell receptor beta chains below all came from one sample that was sequenced in a study of blood T cell repertoires in COVID-19. The repertoire was sequenced with immunoSEQ multiplex PCR; TCRdb's copy has only in-frame clones and lacks some. The sample yields around 64,000 clones, approximately 91% seen once. The specimen sequenced was peripheral blood. The receptors were sampled from a human donor in a cohort sampled during active COVID-19.

In this sample, this clone is medium-sized. This CDR3 reads CASSLTGSHYEQYF. DNA of the CDR3: TGTGCCAGCAGCCTGACAGGGAGTCACTACGAGCAGTACTTC. V and J are TRBV11-3 and TRBJ2-7; 7 nucleotides match TRBD1. CDR3 length equals 14 residues. V gave up 5 bases and J gave up 3 bases; unmatched junction bases: 7. Germline CDR1 SGHNT, CDR2 YENEEA.

The chain combines TRBV6-6 with TRBJ2-3; TRBD2 agrees at 12 bases. V lost 11 bases, J lost 9 bases, and 15 bases stayed unmatched. The CDR3 length is 15 residues. Germline lookup yields CDR1 MNHNY and CDR2 SVGAGI (reference sequence). The CDR3, as DNA: TGTGCCCATGCTAGGACTAGCGGGGTGAGGGTGACGCAGTATTTT. Protein: CAHARTSGVRVTQYF.

This clone was picked up a small number of times. The genes are TRBV11-3 and TRBJ2-7; 10 bases agree with TRBD2. V gave up 7 bases and J gave up 1 base; unmatched junction bases: 7. The CDR3 is 15 amino acids. Germline V gene sequence: CDR1 SGHNT, CDR2 YENEEA. CDR3 loop: CASTERGLASYEQYF. The DNA of the CDR3 is TGTGCCAGCACCGAAAGGGGACTAGCGTCCTACGAGCAGTACTTC.

This sequence joins TRBV28 and TRBJ2-7; a possible D gene is TRBD2 (5 bases). The CDR3 runs to 10 residues. Germline V gives CDR1 MDHEN, CDR2 SYDVKM. Trimming left V 8 bases short and J 7 bases short, with 9 bases between. In DNA form, the CDR3 reads TGTGCCAGCTCTACGGGGGAGCAGTACTTC. This gives the protein CASSTGEQYF. Using reference TRBV28 and TRBJ2-7 for the parts outside the CDR3, the full variable domain is DVKVTQSSRYLVKRTGEKVFLECVQDMDHENMFWYRQDPGLGLRLIYFSYDVKMKEKGDIPEGYSVSREKKERFSLILESASTNQTSMYLCASSTGEQYFGPGTRLTVT.

This clone came up once. The chain carries TRBV5-5 and TRBJ2-2, with 8 bases that match TRBD2. The length of the CDR3 is 15 residues. The V segment lost 0 bases and the J segment 7 bases; nucleotides outside the gene matches: 5. Germline V CDR1 and CDR2: SGHKS, YYEKEE (reference sequence). The CDR3 region has the DNA TGTGCCAGCAGCTTGGTTGCGGGAGGAATCGGGGAGCTGTTTTTT. This gives the protein CASSLVAGGIGELFF.

This chain links TRBV9 with TRBJ2-2; D is unclear. CDR1 and CDR2 from the germline V gene are SGDLS and YYNGEE. There are 15 residues in the CDR3. V was pared by 0 bases and J by 5 bases, with 11 bases between. CDR3 sequence (DNA): TGTGCCAGCAGCGTAGGCCAGGTTTATACCGGGGAGCTGTTTTTT. It yields the protein CASSVGQVYTGELFF.

V usage is TRBV24-1 and J usage is TRBJ2-3; 7 bases map to TRBD2. The length of the CDR3 is 15 residues. Germline lookup yields CDR1 KGHDR and CDR2 SFDVKD. The junction had 8 bases not matched to a gene; V was cut back by 3 bases and J by 6 bases. The CDR3 coding sequence is TGTGCCACCAGTGATACGGGACGGGAGGTGGATACGCAGTATTTT. It specifies CATSDTGREVDTQYF.

CDR3 in DNA: TGCGCCAGCAGCCTTGAAATGGGGGGTCAGGTTGAGGTCGTGTCTGAAGCTTTCTTT. As protein: CASSLEMGGQVEVVSEAFF. This chain links TRBV4-1 with TRBJ1-1; TRBD1 is a possible D gene (5 bases). V dropped 4 bases and J dropped 6 bases, with 30 bases sitting between them. CDR3 length: 19 amino acids. Germline V gives CDR1 MGHRA, CDR2 YSYEKL.

In nucleotides, the CDR3 is TGCGCCAGCAGCCAAGTGAGGGAAGAAAAACTGTTTTTT. This sequence encodes CASSQVREEKLFF. The chain carries TRBV4-3 and TRBJ1-4; D is unclear. V lost 1 base to trimming and J lost 8 bases, with 8 bases between them. The CDR3 consists of 13 residues. Germline V gene sequence: CDR1 LGHNA, CDR2 YSLEER.

The chain couples TRBV27 to TRBJ2-1; TRBD1 agrees at 10 bases. V was clipped by 4 bases and J by 10 bases; unmatched bases: 13. Per the germline V gene, CDR1 is MNHEY and CDR2 is SMNVEV (reference sequence). This CDR3 comprises 16 residues. The CDR3 spells CASSSTGTGVMGEQFF. Here the CDR3 DNA reads TGTGCCAGCAGTTCTACCGGGACAGGGGTCATGGGCGAGCAGTTCTTC.

This chain joins TRBV12-3 or TRBV12-4 and TRBJ2-7; TRBD1 matches at 7 bases. The CDR3 contains 13 residues. V lost 6 bases, J lost 0 bases, and 2 bases stayed unmatched. Written as DNA, the CDR3 is TGTGCCAGCAGCCGGGACAGCTCCTACGAGCAGTACTTC. Protein product: CASSRDSSYEQYF.

The chain's CDR3 is CASSILSRAAGVEYEQYF. The DNA for the CDR3 is TGTGCCAGCAGCATCCTATCCCGGGCGGCGGGTGTGGAATACGAGCAGTACTTC. The rearrangement joins TRBV13 to TRBJ2-7; perhaps TRBD2 as D (5 bases). Trimming stripped 5 bases from V and 4 bases from J, with 27 bases between. The CDR3 consists of 18 residues. Germline V lookup: CDR1 PRHDT, CDR2 FYEKMQ (reference sequence).

The rearrangement joins TRBV29-1 to TRBJ1-1, with 9 bases matching TRBD1. The CDR3 is 15 residues long. Germline assignment: CDR1 SQVTM and CDR2 ANQGSEA. V trimming: 4 bases; J trimming: 8 bases; junction bases outside the gene matches: 14. CDR3 in amino acids: CSVGYVGQGLSEAFF. CDR3 DNA sequence: TGCAGCGTTGGGTACGTTGGACAGGGGCTATCCGAAGCTTTCTTT.

The chain employs TRBV9 and TRBJ2-5; D may be TRBD2 (6 bases). CDR1 is SGDLS, CDR2 YYNGEE, per germline. CDR3 length: 14 residues. V was pared by 2 bases and J by 5 bases, with 13 bases between. CDR3 region: CASSVGGTRETQYF. CDR3 bases: TGTGCCAGCAGCGTCGGCGGGACGAGGGAGACCCAGTACTTC.

This sequence joins TRBV7-3 and TRBJ1-5, with a weak D call TRBD1 (5 bases). Germline lookup yields CDR1 SGHTA and CDR2 FQGTGA. The CDR3 covers 15 residues. The V gene lost 3 bases and the J gene lost 7 bases, with 16 bases spanning the gap. The CDR3 DNA reads TGTGCCAGCAGCTTCGACAGTGGGTTTGGGCAGCCCCAGCATTTT. The encoded protein is CASSFDSGFGQPQHF.

J is TRBJ2-7 and V is TRBV4-2, with D perhaps TRBD1 (7 bases). The CDR3 contains 15 residues. V was trimmed by 5 bases and J by 0 bases, leaving 14 bases between them. Germline CDR1 LGHNA, CDR2 YNFKEQ. CDR3 in amino acids: CASSENRGGSYEQYF. CDR3 nucleotides: TGTGCCAGCAGCGAAAACAGGGGAGGCTCCTACGAGCAGTACTTC.

This chain connects TRBV7-2 to TRBJ2-3; unclear D gene. Germline V gene sequence: CDR1 SGHTA, CDR2 FQGNSA. The CDR3 is 14 residues long. V lost 7 bases, J lost 2 bases, and 13 bases lay in between. In DNA, the CDR3 is TGTGCCAGCATCCCCCGAGAGTACACAGATACGCAGTATTTT. Residues: CASIPREYTDTQYF.

The chain carries TRBV19 and TRBJ1-1; D is possibly TRBD1 (5 bases). V lost 5 bases, J lost 6 bases, and 7 bases lay in between. CDR1 and CDR2 from the germline V gene are LNHDA and SQIVND (reference sequence). The CDR3 runs 11 residues. The CDR3: CASSGAAEAFF. The CDR3 bases are TGTGCCAGTAGTGGGGCAGCTGAAGCTTTCTTT.

The rearrangement uses TRBV20-1 and TRBJ2-7; perhaps TRBD1 as D (7 bases). With 3 bases removed from V and 2 bases from J, the gap between germline ends came to 20 bases. The CDR3 consists of 16 residues. Germline V gene data show CDR1 as DFQATT and CDR2 as SNEGSKA (reference sequence). The CDR3 bases are TGCAGTGCTAGTATCGGGGTGGGGGGACAGACCTACGAGCAGTACTTC. Protein: CSASIGVGGQTYEQYF.